The 16 T cell receptor beta chains presented below share a single source sample, sequenced in a study of T cells after yellow fever vaccination. In TCRdb, the 5' RACE reads were re-called with MiXCR into one record per CDR3 protein. The data show 100,000 to 150,000 distinct CDR3 sequences, with approximately 7% seen just once and around 2.3% held by the top ten. The sample in question was CD4+ T cells sorted from PBMCs, obtained 10 days after the first yellow fever vaccination. Receptors originate from a man younger than 35 who received the YFV17D yellow fever vaccine.

This clonotype was picked up many times. The V call is TRBV5-5, the J call TRBJ2-2; D tentatively reads TRBD1 or TRBD2 (5 bases each). The V and J ends lost 4 bases and 0 bases respectively, with 13 bases between them. This CDR3 is built from 16 residues. The germline CDR1 and CDR2 sequences are SGHKS and YYEKEE (reference sequence). Here the CDR3 reads CASSRGQGANTGELFF. DNA of the CDR3: TGTGCCAGCAGCCGGGGCCAGGGAGCGAACACCGGGGAGCTGTTTTTT.

In this sample, this clonotype turned up many times. The chain carries TRBV4-2 and TRBJ2-2; tentatively, D is TRBD2 (5 bases). The germline gives CDR1 LGHNA, CDR2 YNFKEQ. The V gene lost 0 bases and the J gene lost 2 bases, with 16 bases spanning the gap. This CDR3 region has 18 residues. CDR3 DNA sequence: TGTGCCAGCAGCCAAGACCCCCTTGGGAGCTCAAACACCGGGGAGCTGTTTTTT. Protein sequence: CASSQDPLGSSNTGELFF.

This clonotype occurred many times. The chain carries TRBV25-1 and TRBJ2-5, with no clear D. The germline V gene has CDR1 MGHDK and CDR2 SYGVNS. V lost 3 bases to trimming and J lost 5 bases, with 10 bases between them. The CDR3 is 13 residues long. As DNA, the CDR3 is TGTGCCAGCAGTGACGCAGGTGGGGAGACCCAGTACTTC. It specifies CASSDAGGETQYF. The variable domain in full, with the rest retrieved from reference TRBV25-1 and TRBJ2-5, is EADIYQTPRYLVIGTGKKITLECSQTMGHDKMYWYQQDPGMELHLIHYSYGVNSTEKGDLSSESTVSRIRTEHFPLTLESARPSHTSQYLCASSDAGGETQYFGPGTRLLVL.

Many counts were recorded for this clonotype. The chain links TRBV7-3 to TRBJ2-3; D possibly matches TRBD1 or TRBD2 (5 bases each). This CDR3 is built from 14 residues. The V and J ends lost 3 bases and 4 bases respectively, with 11 bases between them. Per the germline V gene, CDR1 is SGHTA and CDR2 is FQGTGA. The CDR3 DNA reads as TGTGCCAGCAGCTTGATGGGGGAACCAGATACGCAGTATTTT. It codes for CASSLMGEPDTQYF.

This clonotype was picked up many times. The CDR3 sequence: CASMYRSGANVLTF. As DNA, the CDR3 is TGTGCCAGCATGTACCGGTCTGGGGCCAACGTCCTGACTTTC. The gene calls are TRBV12-3 or TRBV12-4 and TRBJ2-6; no reliable D call. The ends were cut back, 7 bases at V and 1 base at J, with 8 bases in the middle. The CDR3 has 14 amino acids.

Ten or more counts support this clonotype. V gene TRBV9 combines with J gene TRBJ2-5; 10 bases are shared with TRBD1. V shed 4 bases, J shed 5 bases, and the junction held 5 bases outside the gene matches. From germline, CDR1 is SGDLS and CDR2 YYNGEE. This CDR3 spans 14 amino acids. CDR3 in DNA: TGTGCCAGCAGCACTGCGACAGGGGGCGAGACCCAGTACTTC. Protein sequence: CASSTATGGETQYF.

This clonotype showed up many times. This chain joins TRBV2 and TRBJ2-2; TRBD2 aligns across 7 bases. Germline V gene lookup returns CDR1 SNHLY and CDR2 FYNNEI. The CDR3 totals 14 residues. Trimming cost V 8 bases and J 8 bases; bases outside gene matches: 11. CDR3 residues: CASLVLAADGELFF. The CDR3, as DNA: TGTGCCAGCTTGGTGCTAGCGGCCGATGGGGAGCTGTTTTTT.

This clonotype has a count of ten or more. The genes are TRBV4-2 and TRBJ2-3, with a possible D match to TRBD1 (5 bases). Germline CDR1 and CDR2: LGHNA and YNFKEQ. The CDR3 has 16 residues. V lost 2 bases and J 1 base, leaving 13 bases between the germline ends. The DNA of the CDR3 is TGTGCCAGCAGCCAAACAGGCGTCTCGGGCACAGATACGCAGTATTTT. It translates to CASSQTGVSGTDTQYF.

This clonotype has ten or more counts. This chain uses TRBV2 with TRBJ2-7; TRBD1 matches at 9 bases. The CDR3 is 14 amino acids. Germline V gene lookup returns CDR1 SNHLY and CDR2 FYNNEI. With 7 bases clipped from V and 7 bases from J, the junction kept 11 bases outside the gene matches. The CDR3 DNA reads as TGTGCCAGCACCGCCCGGACAGGGGTTGAGGAGCAGTACGTC. It translates to CASTARTGVEEQYV.

This clonotype was recorded many times. The V call is TRBV4-2, the J call TRBJ1-5; tentative D call: TRBD1 (5 bases). The length of the CDR3 is 15 residues. V lost 0 bases and J 4 bases, leaving 10 bases between the germline ends. CDR1 and CDR2 (germline): LGHNA, YNFKEQ. The CDR3 sequence: CASSQERGGNQPQHF. In nucleotides, the CDR3 is TGTGCCAGCAGCCAAGAACGGGGGGGAAATCAGCCCCAGCATTTT.

This rearrangement joins TRBV7-9 to TRBJ1-1, with a weak D call TRBD1 (6 bases). The germline V gene encodes CDR1 SEHNR and CDR2 FQNEAQ (reference sequence). Deletions cut 4 bases from V and 4 bases from J, with 16 bases between. This CDR3 contains 15 residues. The CDR3 sequence is CASSSRGSLVTEAFF. CDR3 nucleotide sequence: TGTGCCAGCAGCTCTAGGGGGTCCCTAGTCACTGAAGCTTTCTTT. Complete variable domain (other parts from reference TRBV7-9 and TRBJ1-1): DTGVSQNPRHKITKRGQNVTFRCDPISEHNRLYWYRQTLGQGPEFLTYFQNEAQLEKSRLLSDRFSAERPKGSFSTLEIQRTEQGDSAMYLCASSSRGSLVTEAFFGQGTRLTVV.

This clonotype was counted between two and nine times. V is TRBV24-1 and J is TRBJ1-1, with a possible D match to TRBD1 (6 bases). Trimming removed 3 bases at V and 4 bases at J, with 23 bases between. Germline-derived CDR1 and CDR2 are KGHDR and SFDVKD. The CDR3 extends over 18 amino acids. The CDR3 here is CATSDPDPGHKRATEAFF. CDR3 nucleotides: TGTGCCACCAGTGATCCAGACCCGGGACATAAAAGGGCCACTGAAGCTTTCTTT.

In this sample, this clonotype turned up many times. The rearrangement links TRBV7-2 to TRBJ2-3; the D gene is possibly TRBD1 (6 bases). Germline assignment: CDR1 SGHTA and CDR2 FQGNSA. This CDR3 region has 14 residues. The germline V and J ends were trimmed by 1 base and 4 bases, with 9 bases remaining between them. In DNA form, the CDR3 reads TGTGCCAGCAGCTTAGACAGGGTATCAGATACGCAGTATTTT. This sequence encodes CASSLDRVSDTQYF. Full variable domain (rest looked up from reference TRBV7-2 and TRBJ2-3): GAGVSQSPSNKVTEKGKDVELRCDPISGHTALYWYRQSLGQGLEFLIYFQGNSAPDKSGLPSDRFSAERTGGSVSTLTIQRTQQEDSAVYLCASSLDRVSDTQYFGPGTRLTVL.

This clonotype has at least ten counts. This sequence joins TRBV3-1 and TRBJ2-7; the D is unclear. V lost 1 base to trimming and J lost 3 bases, with 10 bases between them. Per germline, CDR1 LGHDT and CDR2 YNNKEL (reference sequence). The CDR3 extends over 14 amino acids. The CDR3, as DNA: TGTGCCAGCAGCCAAGGACATGGTGGCTACGAGCAGTACTTC. Translation: CASSQGHGGYEQYF.

This clonotype has at least ten counts. A read error may produce the germline difference seen at one junction end. This rearrangement joins TRBV5-6 to TRBJ1-2; 9 nucleotides match TRBD1. In germline, CDR1 is SGHDT, CDR2 YYEEEE. CDR3 length: 14 residues. Written as DNA, the CDR3 is TGTGCCAGCTGCTTCTGGACAGGGGTTTATGGCTACACCTTC. Its protein is CASCFWTGVYGYTF.

This clonotype was recorded at least ten times. The V and J genes are TRBV20-1 and TRBJ2-3, with D possibly being TRBD1 (6 bases). Trimming cost V 3 bases and J 0 bases, with 10 bases left between them. CDR3 length: 14 amino acids. Germline CDR1 and CDR2: DFQATT and SNEGSKA (reference sequence). Here the CDR3 reads CSASFQGSTDTQYF. CDR3 in DNA: TGCAGTGCTAGTTTTCAGGGGAGCACAGATACGCAGTATTTT.